This T cell receptor beta chain was sequenced for a study of blood T cell repertoires in COVID-19 (dated by TCRdb to 2019 to 2021). About the study as a whole: Samples from collaborators originated in the United States, Italy and Spain and spanned both the acute and convalescent phases of COVID-19. The samples were drawn from two sources: the first 160 participants of the ongoing ImmuneRACE study, and over 1,000 subjects contributed by 6 global collaborators. A de-identified subject ID, COVID-19 status, age in years and sex were almost always included in the sample metadata. The dataset comprised deeply sampled blood TCRbeta repertoires from subjects exposed to, actively infected with, or recovered from COVID-19. The material from the prospective study consisted of cDNA or gDNA derived from T cells, B-cell-depleted T cells, or PBMCs. Where available, HLA class I and class II types were taken from metadata supplied by the sample provider and were not determined by assay-based typing. A freely available public database, intended as a resource for researchers studying the immune response to SARS-CoV-2, is where the repertoires were released.

The paper's findings and limits, for the study overall: The amount of clinical and demographic metadata varied by source and participant and was provided uncurated.

Participants in the prospective study were enrolled through a virtual design, were aged 18 to 89 years, and lived in 20 to 30 United States geographic areas. In the prospective study, participants were assigned to cohorts based on the clinical history participants reported in a screening survey and a study questionnaire. For ImmuneRACE Cohort 3, a participant was defined as recovered based on two consecutive negative NP/OP PCR tests, clearance by a healthcare professional, or resolution of symptoms. Mobile phlebotomists in the prospective study collected whole blood, serum and a nasopharyngeal or oropharyngeal swab from every participant. Participants in the prospective study had the option to provide additional blood draws and questionnaires over a roughly 2-month period. Blood samples from the prospective study were shipped frozen or at room temperature prior to DNA extraction. The CDR3 numbers 13 residues from cysteine through phenylalanine. Only CDR3 DNA is held: 39 bases, read in frame from base 1. The germline V gene sets CDR1 to SGHDT and CDR2 to YYEEEE. The germline V end is reduced by 4 bases and the J end by 5 bases; junction bases left unmatched: 5.

Notes on this clone: The clone's antigen remains unknown. It has no much larger one-base neighbor in the sample; base qualities were not kept.

The immunoSEQ Assay, a bias-controlled multiplex PCR, was used to amplify TCRbeta CDR3 regions from genomic DNA. In the original analysis: The number of nucleated cells in each sample was estimated from the amplification of reference gene primers within the assay. Sequence reads were collapsed and filtered to measure the absolute abundance of every unique TCRbeta CDR3 rearrangement. Productive Simpson clonality was computed per sample as the square root of Simpson's diversity index over productive rearrangements. TCRdb mirrors the immuneACCESS table, restricted to in-frame sequences. Some clones are absent from its copies; in checked studies, under half trace to an unresolved V gene, and the reason for the others is unknown. For V, J and clone size, that table is used; D and trimming come from the DNA. Here the sample has roughly 290,000 clones; over 75% occur a single time. The top ten hold 3.5% to 5.5% of the sample.

The source is a woman aged 25-40 years who had recovered from COVID-19. The sample was PBMCs or T cells enriched from blood (not recorded which). Rearrangement joined TRBV5-6 to TRBJ1-2; 7 bases in between match TRBD1. The bases read TGTGCCAGCAGCCACGGGACAGATTATGGCTACACCTTC. Its amino acids are CASSHGTDYGYTF.